This T cell receptor beta chain was captured in a study of tumor-infiltrating lymphocytes in primary liver carcinoma. In germline, CDR1 is SQVTM, CDR2 ANQGSEA. The CDR3 totals 12 residues. Using a constant-region primer together with ProtoScript II reverse transcriptase, TCR beta cDNA was made from 500 to 650 ng of total RNA. Libraries covering TCR beta were generated through three nested multiplex PCR rounds (using a slightly modified ARM-PCR). A C-beta reverse primer and TRBV1-TRBV30 forward primers served in each of the first two PCR rounds, at about 10 cycles apiece. TCRdb processed the multiplex PCR reads anew with MiXCR; each CDR3 protein has one entry. This table holds roughly 200,000 distinct CDR3 sequences, about 82% found once. Co-extraction yielded RNA and DNA from 20-30 mg of unsorted bulk tissue. Turning to this clonotype: One junction end does not reproduce the germline sequence, and a read error may be involved.

This chain joins TRBV29-1 and TRBJ2-5; tentatively, D is TRBD1 (6 bases). Sequencing was carried out using tumor tissue from primary liver carcinoma. The source is a man aged 40-50 years with primary liver carcinoma and hepatitis B virus infection. The CDR3 sequence is CSLWDKGETQYF. As DNA, the CDR3 is TGCAGCTTGTGGGACAAGGGAGAGACCCAGTATTTC.